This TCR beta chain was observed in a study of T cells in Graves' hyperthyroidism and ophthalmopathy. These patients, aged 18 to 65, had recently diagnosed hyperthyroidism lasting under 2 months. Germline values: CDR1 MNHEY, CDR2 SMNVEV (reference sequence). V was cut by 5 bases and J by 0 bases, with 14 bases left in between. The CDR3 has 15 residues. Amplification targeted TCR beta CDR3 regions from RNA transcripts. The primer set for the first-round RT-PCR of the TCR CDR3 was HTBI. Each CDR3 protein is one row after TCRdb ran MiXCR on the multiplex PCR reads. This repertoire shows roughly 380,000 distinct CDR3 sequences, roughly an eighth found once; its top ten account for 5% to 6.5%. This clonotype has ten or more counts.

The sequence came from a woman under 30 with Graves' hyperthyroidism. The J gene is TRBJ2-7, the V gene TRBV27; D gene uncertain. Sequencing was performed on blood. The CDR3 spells CASSPYYASSYEQYF. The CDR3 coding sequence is TGTGCCAGCAGTCCATACTACGCCAGCTCCTACGAGCAGTACTTC.